Shown below are 5 T cell receptor beta chains from a single sample sequenced in a study of molecular identifiers for immune sequencing clone quantification. TCRdb called the PCR reads again in MiXCR, with one record for every CDR3 protein. The sample consists of roughly 320,000 distinct CDR3 sequences, over 20% of them appearing once. The sequenced sample consisted of naive CD8+ T cells from blood, with Jurkat cell RNA spiked in. Subset denoted: FACS-sorted CD8+CD4-CCR7+CD45RA+ naive T cells. The receptor source for this set is a human donor in good health. Some libraries in this study had Jurkat cell RNA spiked in.

Points on this clonotype: It is likely a read error, because the conserved phenylalanine at the end of the CDR3 is missing. This chain joins TRBV11-1 and TRBJ2-7, with 8 bases that match TRBD1. Germline values: CDR1 SGHAT, CDR2 FQDESV (reference sequence). The CDR3 runs 14 residues. V gave up 5 bases and J gave up 5 bases; unmatched junction bases: 8. CDR3 in DNA: TGTGCCAGCAGCACTCGGACAGGGAGAGACGAGCAGTACCTC. Its translation: CASSTRTGRDEQYL.

This clonotype was counted at least ten times. The J gene is TRBJ1-1, the V gene TRBV7-9; the D is unclear. Germline CDR1 is SEHNR and CDR2 is FQNEAQ (reference sequence). This CDR3 has 13 amino acids. V gave up 0 bases and J gave up 5 bases, with 7 bases separating them. The CDR3 region is CASSLAPGTEAFF. The CDR3 coding sequence is TGTGCCAGCAGCTTAGCGCCCGGTACTGAAGCTTTCTTT.

In this sample, this clonotype turned up many times. The chain uses TRBV7-9 and TRBJ2-7; D unresolved. CDR1 and CDR2 (germline): SEHNR, FQNEAQ (reference sequence). The CDR3 is 13 amino acids. V was pared by 3 bases and J by 5 bases, with 11 bases between. In DNA, the CDR3 is TGTGCCAGCAGCTTTAACCCGTCGGACGAGCAGTACTTC. It yields the protein CASSFNPSDEQYF.

Ten or more counts support this clonotype. The V and J genes are TRBV28 and TRBJ2-4; 7 positions agree with TRBD1. There are 16 residues in the CDR3. Germline-derived CDR1 and CDR2 are MDHEN and SYDVKM. Trimming removed 2 bases from V and 5 bases from J; junction bases left unmatched: 9. In DNA, the CDR3 is TGTGCCAGCAGTTTAGCTTCGAGAGGGGGCGAAAACATTCAGTACTTC. Residues: CASSLASRGGENIQYF.

This clonotype was found many times. This chain uses TRBV28 with TRBJ2-7; D call uncertain. V lost 6 bases to trimming and J lost 0 bases, with 9 bases between them. Germline loops: CDR1 MDHEN, CDR2 SYDVKM. This CDR3 has 13 residues. CDR3 sequence reads: CASSRRSSYEQYF. Written as DNA, the CDR3 is TGTGCCAGCAGCCGTAGGAGCTCCTACGAGCAGTACTTC.